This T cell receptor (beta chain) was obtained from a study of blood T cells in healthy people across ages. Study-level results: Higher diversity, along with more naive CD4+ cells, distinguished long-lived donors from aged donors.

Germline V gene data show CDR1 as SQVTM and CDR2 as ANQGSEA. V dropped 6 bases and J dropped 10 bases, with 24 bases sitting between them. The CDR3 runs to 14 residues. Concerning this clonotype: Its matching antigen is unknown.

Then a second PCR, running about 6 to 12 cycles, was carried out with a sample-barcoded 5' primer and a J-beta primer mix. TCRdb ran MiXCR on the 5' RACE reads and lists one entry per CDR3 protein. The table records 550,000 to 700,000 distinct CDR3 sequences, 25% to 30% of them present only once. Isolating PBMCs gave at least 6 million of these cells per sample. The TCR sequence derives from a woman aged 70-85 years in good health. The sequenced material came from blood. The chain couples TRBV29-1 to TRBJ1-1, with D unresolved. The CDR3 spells CSVAERVSIRGAFF. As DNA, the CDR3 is TGCAGCGTAGCCGAGCGGGTTTCGATAAGAGGAGCTTTCTTT.